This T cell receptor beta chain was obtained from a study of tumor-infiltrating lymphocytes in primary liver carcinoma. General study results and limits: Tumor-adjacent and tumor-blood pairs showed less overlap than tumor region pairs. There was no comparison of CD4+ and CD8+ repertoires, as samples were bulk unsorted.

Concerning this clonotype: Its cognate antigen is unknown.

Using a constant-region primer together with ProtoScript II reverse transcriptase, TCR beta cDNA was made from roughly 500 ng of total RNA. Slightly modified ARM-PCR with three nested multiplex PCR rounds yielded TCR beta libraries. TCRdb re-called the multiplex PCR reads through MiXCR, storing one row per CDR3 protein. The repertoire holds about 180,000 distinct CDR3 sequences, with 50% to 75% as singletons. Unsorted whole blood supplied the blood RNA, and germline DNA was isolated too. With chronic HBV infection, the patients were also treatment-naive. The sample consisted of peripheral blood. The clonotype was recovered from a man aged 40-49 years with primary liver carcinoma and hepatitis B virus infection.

CDR3 in amino acids: CASSLVVGDEQYF. CDR3 sequence (DNA): TGTGCCAGCAGCTTGGTGGTAGGGGACGAGCAGTACTTC. V usage is TRBV5-6 and J usage is TRBJ2-7; maybe TRBD1 (5 bases). The CDR3 loop spans 13 amino acids. V lost 0 bases and J 5 bases, leaving 9 bases between the germline ends. Germline V gene lookup returns CDR1 SGHDT and CDR2 YYEEEE.